These 16 T cell receptor beta chains originate from one sample sequenced in a study of blood T cell repertoires in COVID-19. Method: immunoSEQ multiplex PCR; TCRdb's copy keeps in-frame clones and lacks some. Of approximately 210,000 clones listed, about 83% were seen once; the top ten hold more than 4.5%. The sample was peripheral blood. These receptors were taken from an older woman with active or convalescent COVID-19.

The chain is built from TRBV9 and TRBJ2-3; TRBD2 aligns across 8 bases. The CDR3 length is 15 residues. V trimming: 0 bases; J trimming: 3 bases; junction bases outside the gene matches: 3. Germline lookup yields CDR1 SGDLS and CDR2 YYNGEE. This CDR3 reads CASSVVAGSTDTQYF. The CDR3 DNA follows: TGTGCCAGCAGCGTAGTAGCGGGAAGTACAGATACGCAGTATTTT.

This CDR3 is CATSRDEGYEQYF. In DNA form, the CDR3 reads TGTGCCACCAGCAGAGATGAGGGCTACGAGCAGTACTTC. The rearrangement links TRBV15 to TRBJ2-7; possibly TRBD2 for D (5 bases). CDR3 length equals 13 residues. CDR1 LNHNV and CDR2 YYDKDF come from the germline V gene (reference sequence). V lost 0 bases and J lost 3, with 6 bases in between.

The J gene is TRBJ1-1, the V gene TRBV7-9; 8 positions match TRBD1. The CDR3 extends over 12 amino acids. The V gene end was trimmed by 4 bases and the J gene end by 8 bases; junction bases not matched to a gene: 3. Per the germline V gene, CDR1 is SEHNR and CDR2 is FQNEAQ (reference sequence). CDR3 protein: CASSSGQGEAFF. DNA for the CDR3: TGTGCCAGCAGCTCCGGACAGGGAGAAGCTTTCTTT. Full variable domain (rest looked up from reference TRBV7-9 and TRBJ1-1): DTGVSQNPRHKITKRGQNVTFRCDPISEHNRLYWYRQTLGQGPEFLTYFQNEAQLEKSRLLSDRFSAERPKGSFSTLEIQRTEQGDSAMYLCASSSGQGEAFFGQGTRLTVV.

The V gene is TRBV7-3, the J gene TRBJ2-3; TRBD2 matches 10 bases. CDR1 is SGHTA, CDR2 FQGTGA, per germline. The CDR3 has 17 amino acids. The V segment lost 2 bases and the J segment 4 bases; nucleotides outside the gene matches: 9. The CDR3 region is CASSLGPSGRGADTQYF. CDR3 DNA: TGTGCCAGCAGCTTAGGCCCGAGCGGGAGGGGGGCAGATACGCAGTATTTT.

CDR3 sequence reads: CATATWSGDNEQFF. For the CDR3, the DNA is TGTGCCACCGCGACCTGGAGCGGCGACAATGAGCAGTTCTTC. V and J are TRBV15 and TRBJ2-1; D is possibly TRBD2 (5 bases). Trimming took off 8 bases at V and 5 bases at J, with 16 bases between the two ends. The CDR3 is made up of 14 amino acids. The germline gives CDR1 LNHNV, CDR2 YYDKDF (reference sequence). Full variable domain (outside the CDR3, taken from reference TRBV15 and TRBJ2-1): DAMVIQNPRYQVTQFGKPVTLSCSQTLNHNVMYWYQQKSSQAPKLLFHYYDKDFNNEADTPDNFQSRRPNTSFCFLDIRSPGLGDTAMYLCATATWSGDNEQFFGPGTRLTVL.

This chain connects TRBV7-9 to TRBJ1-1, with 9 bases aligning to TRBD1. The CDR3 is 14 residues long. Germline CDR1 reads SEHNR; CDR2 reads FQNEAQ (reference sequence). V shed 5 bases and J 7 bases; nucleotides not matched to a gene: 8. CDR3 nucleotides: TGTGCCAGCAGCGTCGGACAGGGGTACAGTGAAGCTTTCTTT. Its translation is CASSVGQGYSEAFF.

V is TRBV4-2 and J is TRBJ1-2; TRBD1 matches 9 bases. V dropped 0 bases and J dropped 8; count of bases not matched to a gene: 10. This CDR3 has 16 amino acids. Germline V gene data show CDR1 as LGHNA and CDR2 as YNFKEQ. The CDR3 reads CASSQDRGQGSRGYTF. In DNA, the CDR3 is TGTGCCAGCAGCCAAGATCGGGGACAGGGCTCCCGAGGCTACACCTTC.

The chain uses TRBV15 and TRBJ1-5; 8 positions agree with TRBD1. V dropped 4 bases and J dropped 2; count of bases not matched to a gene: 7. Germline V gives CDR1 LNHNV, CDR2 YYDKDF (reference sequence). The CDR3 loop spans 16 amino acids. As DNA, the CDR3 is TGTGCCACCAGCAAGAGCCAGGGGGCGGGCAATCAGCCCCAGCATTTT. This gives the protein CATSKSQGAGNQPQHF.

This clone was detected only once. V is TRBV19 and J is TRBJ1-1, with 7 bases fitting TRBD1. The CDR3 has 15 amino acids. J was trimmed by 4 bases and V by 10 bases; bases with no gene match: 15. Germline CDR1 reads LNHDA; CDR2 reads SQIVND (reference sequence). The CDR3 protein is CATRTNRGEGTEAFF. The CDR3 DNA follows: TGTGCCACAAGAACCAACAGGGGAGAGGGCACTGAAGCTTTCTTT. Using reference TRBV19 and TRBJ1-1 for the parts outside the CDR3, the full variable domain is DGGITQSPKYLFRKEGQNVTLSCEQNLNHDAMYWYRQDPGQGLRLIYYSQIVNDFQKGDIAEGYSVSREKKESFPLTVTSAQKNPTAFYLCATRTNRGEGTEAFFGQGTRLTVV.

The chain combines TRBV18 with TRBJ2-2; 7 positions agree with TRBD1. CDR1 is KGHSH, CDR2 LQKENI, per germline. The CDR3 is 15 amino acids. V dropped 4 bases and J dropped 7; count of bases not matched to a gene: 9. The CDR3 loop reads CASSRNDRAGGELFF. The CDR3 nucleotides are TGTGCCAGCTCACGAAATGACAGGGCTGGCGGGGAGCTGTTTTTT.

The chain recombines TRBV18 with TRBJ1-1, with D possibly being TRBD1 (5 bases). V lost 3 bases and J lost 5, with 10 bases in between. Germline V gene lookup returns CDR1 KGHSH and CDR2 LQKENI. This CDR3 spans 13 amino acids. The CDR3 DNA reads TGTGCCAGCTCACCTGGGGGACTGACTGAAGCTTTCTTT. This translates into CASSPGGLTEAFF.

The V gene is TRBV7-9, the J gene TRBJ2-2; D is unresolved. The CDR3 extends over 13 amino acids. V lost 1 base, J lost 6 bases, and 6 bases lay in between. The germline V gene has CDR1 SEHNR and CDR2 FQNEAQ (reference sequence). The CDR3 region is CASSLVLAGELFF. The CDR3 DNA reads TGTGCCAGCAGCTTAGTGTTAGCCGGGGAGCTGTTTTTT.

The chain uses TRBV2 and TRBJ2-7, with 14 positions matching TRBD2. With V trimmed by 6 bases and J by 3 bases, 16 bases remained unmatched. The CDR3 length is 19 residues. The germline V gene has CDR1 SNHLY and CDR2 FYNNEI. The DNA for the CDR3 is TGTGCCAGCAGGGGCCGGGGGACAGGGACTAGCGGGAGAAGCTACGAGCAGTACTTC. It is translated as CASRGRGTGTSGRSYEQYF.

This clone came up once. The chain employs TRBV6-5 and TRBJ2-4, with 8 bases aligning to TRBD2. This CDR3 has 14 amino acids. With V trimmed by 7 bases and J by 5 bases, 7 bases remained unmatched. Per germline, CDR1 MNHEY and CDR2 SVGAGI. The CDR3 DNA is TGTGCCAGCACCGTTAGCGGGGACCAAAACATTCAGTACTTC. Its translation is CASTVSGDQNIQYF.

This clone was observed a single time. The chain uses TRBV18 and TRBJ1-4, with 7 bases identical to TRBD1. After removal of 2 bases from V and 8 bases from J, the junction contained 5 bases not matched to a gene. This CDR3 comprises 14 residues. Looked up from germline, CDR1 is KGHSH and CDR2 is LQKENI. The CDR3 region is CASSPGTDGEKLFF. CDR3 bases: TGTGCCAGCTCACCAGGGACAGACGGGGAAAAACTGTTTTTT. The whole variable domain, filled in from reference TRBV18 and TRBJ1-4, reads NAGVMQNPRHLVRRRGQEARLRCSPMKGHSHVYWYRQLPEEGLKFMVYLQKENIIDESGMPKERFSAEFPKEGPSILRIQQVVRGDSAAYFCASSPGTDGEKLFFGSGTQLSVL.

The chain links TRBV30 to TRBJ2-7; 7 bases fit TRBD2. Germline assignment: CDR1 GTSNPN and CDR2 SVGIG (reference sequence). Trimming removed 8 bases from V and 0 bases from J; junction bases left unmatched: 10. The CDR3 sequence is 14 residues long. The CDR3, as DNA: TGTGCCGCGGAGTTGAGCGGGGTCTCCTACGAGCAGTACTTC. It is translated as CAAELSGVSYEQYF.